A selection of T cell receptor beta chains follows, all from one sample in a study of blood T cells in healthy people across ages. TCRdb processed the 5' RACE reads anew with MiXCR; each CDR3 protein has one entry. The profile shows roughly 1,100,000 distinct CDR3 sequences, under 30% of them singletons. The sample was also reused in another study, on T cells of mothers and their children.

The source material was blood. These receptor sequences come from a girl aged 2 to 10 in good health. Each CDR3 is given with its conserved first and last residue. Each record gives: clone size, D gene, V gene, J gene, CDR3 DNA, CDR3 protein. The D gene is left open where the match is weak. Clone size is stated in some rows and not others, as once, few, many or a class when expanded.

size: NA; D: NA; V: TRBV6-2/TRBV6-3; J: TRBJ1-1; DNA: TGTGCCAGCAGAACCCGTAGCTGGAACACTGAAGCTTTCTTT; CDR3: CASRTRSWNTEAFF
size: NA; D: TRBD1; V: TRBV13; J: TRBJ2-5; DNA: TGTGCCAGCAGCTCGGCGACAGGGGAGACCCAGTACTTC; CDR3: CASSSATGETQYF
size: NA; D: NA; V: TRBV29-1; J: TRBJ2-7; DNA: TGCAGCGGGGTAGACTACGCACCACCCTACGAGCAGTACTTC; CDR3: CSGVDYAPPYEQYF
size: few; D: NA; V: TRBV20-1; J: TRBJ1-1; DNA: TGCAGTGCTAGGGATTTTATAACAGACCCGAACACTGAAGCTTTCTTT; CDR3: CSARDFITDPNTEAFF
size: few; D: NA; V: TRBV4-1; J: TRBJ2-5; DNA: TGCGCCAGCAGCCAAGGGGGTGGGGGCCCAGAGACCCAGTACTTC; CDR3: CASSQGGGGPETQYF
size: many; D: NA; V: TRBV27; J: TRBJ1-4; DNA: TGTGCCAGCAGTTTTCTCTTTGGTTCGGGGCCCGATGAAAAACTGTTTTTT; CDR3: CASSFLFGSGPDEKLFF
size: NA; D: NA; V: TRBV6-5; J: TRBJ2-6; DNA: TGTGCCACGCAAAATGGGGGGGCCAATGTCCTGACTTTC; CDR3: CATQNGGANVLTF
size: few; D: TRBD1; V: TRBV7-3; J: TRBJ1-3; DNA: TGTGCCAGCAGCTCGACAGGGGGCAAAGGAAACACCATATATTTT; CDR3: CASSSTGGKGNTIYF
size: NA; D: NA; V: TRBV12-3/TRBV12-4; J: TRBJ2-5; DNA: TGTGCCAGCAGTTTTTTTTCTGAGGGTCTCGGGGAGACCCAGTACTTC; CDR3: CASSFFSEGLGETQYF
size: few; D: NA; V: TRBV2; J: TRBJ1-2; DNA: TGTGCCAGCAGTGGGGTAGGGACTAACTATGGCTACACCTTC; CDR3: CASSGVGTNYGYTF
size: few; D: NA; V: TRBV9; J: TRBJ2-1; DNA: TGTGCCAGCAGCGTTTCGGGGTACTCCTACAATGAGCAGTTCTTC; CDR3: CASSVSGYSYNEQFF
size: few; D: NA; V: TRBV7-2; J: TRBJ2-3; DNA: TGTGCCAGCAGCTTGGTACTGGGAGATACGCAGTATTTT; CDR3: CASSLVLGDTQYF
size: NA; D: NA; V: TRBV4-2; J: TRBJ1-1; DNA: TGTGCCAGCAGCCAAGATCTAGAGGGGCTGACTGAAGCTTTCTTT; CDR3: CASSQDLEGLTEAFF
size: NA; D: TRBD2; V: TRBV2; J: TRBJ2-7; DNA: TGTGCCAGCAGTGAAGCCCTACTAGCGGGGAGCTCCTACGAGCAGTACTTC; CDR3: CASSEALLAGSSYEQYF
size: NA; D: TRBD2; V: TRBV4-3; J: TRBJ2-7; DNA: TGCGCCAGCAGCCAAGTGCCGGGACTAGCGGGGGTTGAGCAGTACTTC; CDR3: CASSQVPGLAGVEQYF
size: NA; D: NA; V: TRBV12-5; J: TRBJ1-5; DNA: TGTGCTAGTGGTTTGGGGGGTGATCAGCCCCAGCATTTT; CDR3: CASGLGGDQPQHF
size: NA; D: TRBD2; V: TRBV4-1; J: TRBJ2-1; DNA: TGCGCCAGCAGCCAAGATGGTGTAGCGGGAGGGGGCAATGAGCAGTTCTTC; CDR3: CASSQDGVAGGGNEQFF
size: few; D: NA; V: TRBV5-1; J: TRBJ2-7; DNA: TGCGCCAGCAGCCTAGGCGAGACAGTGCTGGGTGCCGAGCAGTACTTC; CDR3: CASSLGETVLGAEQYF
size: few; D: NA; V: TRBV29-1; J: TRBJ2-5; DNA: TGCAGCGTTAGCGGGTGGCAAGTGACCCAGTACTTC; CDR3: CSVSGWQVTQYF
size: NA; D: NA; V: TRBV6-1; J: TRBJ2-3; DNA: TGTGCCAGCAGGGAAAGCGGTCCCAATTCCGGAAATACGCAGTATTTT; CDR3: CASRESGPNSGNTQYF
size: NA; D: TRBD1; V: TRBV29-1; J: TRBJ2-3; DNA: TGCAGCTCTTCCGGGACAGGGAACGATACGCAGTATTTT; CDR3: CSSSGTGNDTQYF
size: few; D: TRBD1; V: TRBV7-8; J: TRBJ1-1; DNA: TGTGCCAGCAGCGAACAGGGGGCTCCCACTGAAGCTTTCTTT; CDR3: CASSEQGAPTEAFF
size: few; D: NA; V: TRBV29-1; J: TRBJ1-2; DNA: TGCAGCTCCAGCCGACCTGGGGTAGCTAACTATGGCTACACCTTC; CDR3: CSSSRPGVANYGYTF
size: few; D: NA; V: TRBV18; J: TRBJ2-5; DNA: TGTGCCAGCTCACCTGGGGGCCGGCAAAGAGAGACCCAGTACTTC; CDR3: CASSPGGRQRETQYF
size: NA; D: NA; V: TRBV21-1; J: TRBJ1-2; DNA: TGTGCCAGCAGCAAAGTATGGCGTCAGGGTGTAAATGGCTACACCTTC; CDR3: CASSKVWRQGVNGYTF
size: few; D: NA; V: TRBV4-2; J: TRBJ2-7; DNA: TGTGCCAGCAGCCAAGTTTCGTCTTCGCCGAGCTCCTACGAGCAGTACTTC; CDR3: CASSQVSSSPSSYEQYF
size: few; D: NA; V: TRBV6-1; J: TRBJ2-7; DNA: TGTGCCAGCAGTGTCATCTACGAGCAGTACTTC; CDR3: CASSVIYEQYF
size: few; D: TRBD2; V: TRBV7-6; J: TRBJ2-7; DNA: TGTGCCAGCAGCTCCGAGGTGGGGGCGGGAGGTCGAGAGCAGTACTTC; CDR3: CASSSEVGAGGREQYF
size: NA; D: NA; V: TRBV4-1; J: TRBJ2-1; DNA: TGCGCCAGCAGCTTGGAACTTTTCTACAATGAGCAGTTCTTC; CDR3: CASSLELFYNEQFF
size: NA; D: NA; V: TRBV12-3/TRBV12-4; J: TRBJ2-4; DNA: TGTGCCAGCAGTCCAGAGGGACACCGAAACATTCAGTACTTC; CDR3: CASSPEGHRNIQYF
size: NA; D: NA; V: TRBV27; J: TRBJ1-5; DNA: TGTGCCAGCAGTCCCCATTTAGGTGGGGAAAGCAATCAGCCCCAGCATTTT; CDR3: CASSPHLGGESNQPQHF
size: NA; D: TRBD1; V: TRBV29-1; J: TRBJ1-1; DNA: TGCAGCGTTGCGAGGCCATGGACAGGGGCTTCTGAAGCTTTCTTT; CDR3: CSVARPWTGASEAFF
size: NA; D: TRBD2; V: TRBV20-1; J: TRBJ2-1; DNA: TGCAGTGCTAGGTTCAGGGGGACTAGCGCTTACAATGAGCAGTTCTTC; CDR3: CSARFRGTSAYNEQFF
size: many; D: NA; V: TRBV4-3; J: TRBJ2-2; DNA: TGCGCCAGCAGCCAAGATCTGCCCCACACCGGGGAGCTGTTTTTT; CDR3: CASSQDLPHTGELFF
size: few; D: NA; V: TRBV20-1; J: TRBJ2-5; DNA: TGCAGTGCTAGAGAGGGGACCAACCAAGAGACCCAGTACTTC; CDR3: CSAREGTNQETQYF
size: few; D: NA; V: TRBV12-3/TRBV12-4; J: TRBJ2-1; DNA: TGTGCCAGCGAAATGGGCTCCTACAATGAGCAGTTCTTC; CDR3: CASEMGSYNEQFF
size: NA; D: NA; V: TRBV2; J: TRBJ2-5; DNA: TGTGCCAGCACCTTTCCGACAGGATATCACCAAGAGACCCAGTACTTC; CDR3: CASTFPTGYHQETQYF
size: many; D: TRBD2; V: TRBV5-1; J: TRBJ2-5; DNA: TGCGCCAGCAGCTTGGGACTAGCGGGGCAAGAGACCCAGTACTTC; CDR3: CASSLGLAGQETQYF
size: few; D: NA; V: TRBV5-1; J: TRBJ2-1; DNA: TGCGCCAGCAGCTTGGTGCTGACTAACTACAATGAGCAGTTCTTC; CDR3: CASSLVLTNYNEQFF
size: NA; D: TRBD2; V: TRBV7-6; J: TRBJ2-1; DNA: TGTGCCAGCAGCTCGGACCCCGGGAGGGATGAGCAGTTCTTC; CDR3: CASSSDPGRDEQFF
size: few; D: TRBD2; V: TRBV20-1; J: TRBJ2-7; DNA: TGCAGTGCTAGGGTTGTAGCGGGATCTCAATACGAGCAGTACTTC; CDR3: CSARVVAGSQYEQYF
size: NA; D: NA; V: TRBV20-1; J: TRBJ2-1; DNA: TGCAGTGCTAGCGCAGGAGAGGCGGCCGAGCAGTTCTTC; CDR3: CSASAGEAAEQFF
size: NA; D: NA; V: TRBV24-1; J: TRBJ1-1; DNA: TGTGCCACCAGTGACCGGCTGGAGGGAAGAGCTTTCTTT; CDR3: CATSDRLEGRAFF
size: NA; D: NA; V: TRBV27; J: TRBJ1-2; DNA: TGTGCCAGCAGTTTCGTCAGGGCAGGTGGCTACACCTTC; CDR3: CASSFVRAGGYTF
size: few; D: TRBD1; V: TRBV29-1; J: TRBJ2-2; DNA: TGCAGCGTTCAAGGGACAGGGGACACCGGGGAGCTGTTTTTT; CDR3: CSVQGTGDTGELFF
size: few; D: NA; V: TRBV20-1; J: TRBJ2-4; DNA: TGCAGTGCTAGTATTACAGGGACCAAAAACATTCAGTACTTC; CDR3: CSASITGTKNIQYF
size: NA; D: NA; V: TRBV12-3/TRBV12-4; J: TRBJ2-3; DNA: TGTGCCAGCAGTGGCAGCGTGAGCACAGATACGCAGTATTTT; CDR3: CASSGSVSTDTQYF
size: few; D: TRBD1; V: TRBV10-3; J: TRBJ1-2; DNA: TGTGCCATCACTACCGGGACAGGGGAGGAGTATGGCTACACCTTC; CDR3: CAITTGTGEEYGYTF
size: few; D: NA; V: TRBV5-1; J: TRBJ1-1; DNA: TGCGCCAGCAGCTTGTGGGACTCCGATGTCCCTAAAGCTTTCTTT; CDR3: CASSLWDSDVPKAFF
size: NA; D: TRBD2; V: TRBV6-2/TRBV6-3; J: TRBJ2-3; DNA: TGTGCCAGCAGGAGAGCGGGGGCAGGAGATACGCAGTATTTT; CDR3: CASRRAGAGDTQYF
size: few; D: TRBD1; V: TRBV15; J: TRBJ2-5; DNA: TGTGCCACCATGGACAGGGGGGAGGAGACCCAGTACTTC; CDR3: CATMDRGEETQYF
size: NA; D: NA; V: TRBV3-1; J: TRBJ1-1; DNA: TGTGCCAGCAGCCAAGCAGGACTGTATACCGAAGCTTTCTTT; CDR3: CASSQAGLYTEAFF
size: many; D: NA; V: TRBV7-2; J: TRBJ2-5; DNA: TGCGCCAGCTCCTTAGCGGTCCAAGAGACCCAGTACTTC; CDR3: CASSLAVQETQYF